These T cell receptor beta chains were read from a single sample in a study of T cell responses to AZD1222 COVID-19 vaccine. Sequenced by immunoSEQ multiplex PCR; TCRdb stores in-frame clones only, minus some. The sample includes 200,000 or so clones, 85% to 90% of them seen just once. The starting material was peripheral blood, obtained on day 0 of MenACWY control vaccination. These receptors were obtained from an adult in good health. CDR3s include the opening cysteine and the closing phenylalanine or tryptophan. A D gene is named only where the DNA matches it firmly. Some rows have no size entry. The others give once, few or many, or a class for an expanded clone.

-,TRBJ1-2,TRBV20-1,-,TGCAGTGCTAGTAGTGTACGGCAGCCTAACTATGGCTACACCTTC,CSASSVRQPNYGYTF
once,TRBJ2-1,TRBV7-6,TRBD1,TGTGCCAGCAGCTTAGCCTCCGGGACAGGGGGCTGGGATGAGCAGTTCTTC,CASSLASGTGGWDEQFF
-,TRBJ2-2,TRBV19,TRBD1,TGTGCCAGTAGGTCGGACAGGGCAACCTACGGGGAGCTGTTTTTT,CASRSDRATYGELFF
-,TRBJ1-4,TRBV19,-,TGTGCCAGTACGGGCCAAGTTAATGAAAAACTGTTTTTT,CASTGQVNEKLFF
-,TRBJ2-3,TRBV28,-,TGTGCCAGCCTCCCCGGGGAGAGTCACACAGATACGCAGTATTTT,CASLPGESHTDTQYF
-,TRBJ1-1,TRBV7-9,TRBD1,TGTGCCAGCAGTTTTACAGGGGGCGTGAGCAGCACTGAAGCTTTCTTT,CASSFTGGVSSTEAFF
-,TRBJ2-4,TRBV10-1,TRBD1,TGCGCCAGCTCCCCGGACAGGGAGGCAATAGGGCACATTCAGTACTTC,CASSPDREAIGHIQYF
-,TRBJ2-7,TRBV29-1,TRBD1,TGCAGCGTTCGGGTCCCGCCGGGACAGCATAAATCCTACGAGCAGTACTTC,CSVRVPPGQHKSYEQYF
-,TRBJ2-7,TRBV25-1,-,TGTGCCAGCGGGACCTCCTACGAGCAGTACTTC,CASGTSYEQYF
-,TRBJ1-2,TRBV27,-,TGTGCCAGCAGTTTGCTGTCAGCTAATAACTATGGCTACACCTTC,CASSLLSANNYGYTF